These 24 T cell receptor beta chains came from one sample sequenced in a study of shared clonotypes between healthy human individuals. Clones were read by immunoSEQ multiplex PCR, and TCRdb kept only the in-frame ones, dropping some. In the table there are nearly 1,000,000 clones, approximately 80% of which are singletons. Sample: memory CD4+ T cells sorted from blood. The subset is: CD45RA-negative fraction. The receptors come from a man in his late teens or twenties in good health.

CDR3: CSVEIAGKDTQYF. For the CDR3, the DNA is TGCAGCGTTGAAATTGCGGGGAAAGATACGCAGTATTTT. This rearrangement joins TRBV29-1 to TRBJ2-3; D possibly corresponds to TRBD2 (6 bases). Germline V gives CDR1 SQVTM, CDR2 ANQGSEA. V gave up 2 bases and J gave up 5 bases, with 11 bases separating them. The CDR3 spans 13 residues.

The chain recombines TRBV7-9 with TRBJ2-2, with TRBD1 identical over 8 bases. This CDR3 comprises 15 residues. CDR1 and CDR2 from the germline V gene are SEHNR and FQNEAQ (reference sequence). The trim removed 5 bases at V and 8 bases at J, leaving 10 bases unmatched. The CDR3 region has the DNA TGTGCCAGCAGCCCGGCGGACAGGGTTGGAGGGGAGCTGTTTTTT. This encodes CASSPADRVGGELFF.

The V gene is TRBV5-4, the J gene TRBJ2-1; TRBD2 agrees at 11 bases. This CDR3 is built from 12 residues. Trimming took 3 bases from V and 13 from J; bases not matched to a gene: 3. The germline V gene encodes CDR1 SGHNT and CDR2 YYREEE (reference sequence). The CDR3 spells CASSWTSGLQFF. The DNA of the CDR3 is TGTGCCAGCAGCTGGACTAGCGGGCTTCAGTTCTTC.

The chain recombines TRBV10-1 with TRBJ2-3; TRBD2 matches at 11 bases. The CDR3 runs 16 residues. With V trimmed by 1 base and J by 1 base, 1 base remained unmatched. Germline V gene sequence: CDR1 WNHNN, CDR2 SYGVQD (reference sequence). CDR3 region: CASSEFSGGGTDTQYF. The DNA for the CDR3 is TGCGCCAGCAGTGAGTTTAGCGGGGGGGGCACAGATACGCAGTATTTT.

The rearrangement joins TRBV9 to TRBJ1-1; D is unresolved. Germline assignment: CDR1 SGDLS and CDR2 YYNGEE. This CDR3 has 16 amino acids. V was shortened by 2 bases and J by 1 base, with 15 bases between the two germline ends. The CDR3 reads CASSVGLRTGNTEAFF. The CDR3 DNA reads as TGTGCCAGCAGCGTTGGACTTAGGACGGGGAACACTGAAGCTTTCTTT.

The rearrangement links TRBV30 to TRBJ1-2; D is uncertain. V was pared by 0 bases and J by 6 bases, with 11 bases between. Germline assignment: CDR1 GTSNPN and CDR2 SVGIG (reference sequence). This CDR3 contains 13 residues. In DNA, the CDR3 is TGTGCCTGGAGTGTACAAACACGGGATGGCTACACCTTC. This codes for CAWSVQTRDGYTF.

The chain has TRBV5-6 and TRBJ2-3; the D is unclear. Per germline, CDR1 SGHDT and CDR2 YYEEEE. CDR3 size: 16 residues. The V gene lost 4 bases and the J gene lost 0 bases, with 15 bases spanning the gap. The CDR3 DNA sequence: TGTGCCAGCAGCAATTTCGCGGCCGGAAGCACAGATACGCAGTATTTT. It specifies CASSNFAAGSTDTQYF.

Note on this clone: Other nucleotide sequences in the sample specify the same CDR3. The rearrangement links TRBV6-5 to TRBJ2-7; TRBD2 matches 15 bases. The V and J ends lost 5 bases and 7 bases, in that order; junction bases with no gene match: 6. CDR1 and CDR2 from the germline V gene are MNHEY and SVGAGI. The CDR3 has 15 residues. This chain's CDR3 is CASSPQGLAGGEQYF. In nucleotides, the CDR3 is TGTGCCAGCAGTCCCCAAGGACTAGCGGGGGGGGAGCAGTACTTC.

V gene TRBV6-6 combines with J gene TRBJ1-5, with D perhaps TRBD1 (6 bases). This CDR3 contains 16 residues. From germline, CDR1 is MNHNY and CDR2 SVGAGI (reference sequence). With 0 bases removed from V and 1 base from J, the gap between germline ends came to 10 bases. This CDR3 is CASSYSQGPSNQPQHF. The CDR3, as DNA: TGTGCCAGCAGTTACTCGCAGGGGCCCAGCAATCAGCCCCAGCATTTT.

V is TRBV6-1 and J is TRBJ2-7; 8 bases agree with TRBD1. This CDR3 region has 12 residues. CDR1 and CDR2 from the germline V gene are MNHNS and SASEGT. After removal of 7 bases from V and 3 bases from J, the junction contained 2 bases not matched to a gene. The DNA of the CDR3 is TGTGCCAGCAACAGGGGGAGCTACGAGCAGTACTTC. Encoded protein: CASNRGSYEQYF.

The rearrangement uses TRBV5-6 and TRBJ1-3; D is unclear. CDR1 and CDR2 (germline): SGHDT, YYEEEE. The CDR3 loop spans 16 amino acids. V was clipped by 0 bases and J by 1 base, with 11 bases between them. The CDR3 sequence: CASSLAKVGSGNTIYF. CDR3 in DNA: TGTGCCAGCAGCTTGGCCAAGGTCGGGTCTGGAAACACCATATATTTT.

The chain carries TRBV29-1 and TRBJ2-1; a weak D match, TRBD1 (6 bases). The CDR3 is made up of 23 amino acids. The germline V and J ends were trimmed by 1 base and 0 bases, with 34 bases remaining between them. Germline V gene sequence: CDR1 SQVTM, CDR2 ANQGSEA. As DNA, the CDR3 is TGCAGCGTTGAAGTGAGCAGAAAACAGGGACCAGGATTCCCCCAGAGCTCCTACAATGAGCAGTTCTTC. Its protein is CSVEVSRKQGPGFPQSSYNEQFF.

The gene calls are TRBV7-2 and TRBJ1-5; D unresolved. The ends were cut back, 4 bases at V and 6 bases at J, with 7 bases in the middle. Germline loops: CDR1 SGHTA, CDR2 FQGNSA. CDR3 size: 12 residues. CDR3 coding DNA: TGTGCCAGCAGCTACCTTGGTCAGCCCCAGCATTTT. The encoded protein is CASSYLGQPQHF.

The chain combines TRBV5-1 with TRBJ2-2; 11 bases match TRBD2. This CDR3 region has 15 residues. V shed 5 bases and J 5 bases; nucleotides not matched to a gene: 5. CDR1 is SGHRS and CDR2 is YFSETQ in the germline V gene. CDR3 sequence (DNA): TGCGCCAGCAGTCCTCGGACTAGCGGGACCGGGGAGCTGTTTTTT. It translates to CASSPRTSGTGELFF.

This chain joins TRBV7-2 and TRBJ2-1, with D hard to call. Trimming removed 5 bases at V and 3 bases at J, with 11 bases between. This CDR3 is 14 amino acids long. Germline CDR1 reads SGHTA; CDR2 reads FQGNSA. The CDR3 sequence: CASSLRRNYNEQFF. The CDR3 coding sequence is TGTGCCAGCAGCCTACGCAGGAACTACAATGAGCAGTTCTTC.

This sequence joins TRBV5-6 and TRBJ2-3, with TRBD1 as a possible D gene (5 bases). V gave up 2 bases and J gave up 9 bases, with 13 bases separating them. Germline V gene sequence: CDR1 SGHDT, CDR2 YYEEEE. This CDR3 region has 13 residues. The CDR3 loop reads CASSFDRDNTQYF. In nucleotides, the CDR3 is TGTGCCAGCAGCTTTGACAGAGATAACACGCAGTATTTT.

This chain connects TRBV11-3 to TRBJ1-2; D gene ambiguous. The CDR3 is 13 residues long. Germline-derived CDR1 and CDR2 are SGHNT and YENEEA. Trimming cost V 8 bases and J 2 bases, with 12 bases left between them. CDR3 sequence (DNA): TGTGCCAGCGCCCCGCGGCAGAACTATGGCTACACCTTC. This gives the protein CASAPRQNYGYTF.

This clone appeared once. The chain has TRBV27 and TRBJ2-7, with 9 nucleotides matching TRBD1. There are 14 residues in the CDR3. J gave up 1 base and V 3 bases, and 1 base lay outside the gene matches. Germline CDR1 is MNHEY and CDR2 is SMNVEV (reference sequence). The CDR3 coding sequence is TGTGCCAGCAGTTTGGGACAGGGTTCCTACGAGCAGTACTTC. Protein: CASSLGQGSYEQYF.

This chain links TRBV2 with TRBJ2-5; the match to TRBD1 covers 7 bases. V gave up 5 bases and J gave up 3 bases; unmatched junction bases: 6. Looked up from germline, CDR1 is SNHLY and CDR2 is FYNNEI. This CDR3 is built from 14 residues. The CDR3 reads CASSSDRAEETQYF. CDR3 nucleotides: TGTGCCAGCAGTTCCGACAGGGCTGAAGAGACCCAGTACTTC.

The chain is built from TRBV30 and TRBJ1-1; D is perhaps TRBD1 (5 bases). The length of the CDR3 is 14 residues. The germline gives CDR1 GTSNPN, CDR2 SVGIG (reference sequence). Trimming shortened V by 3 bases and J by 1 base, and 12 bases separated the two germline ends. This chain's CDR3 is CAWRAGRWNTEAFF. CDR3 bases: TGTGCCTGGAGGGCAGGGAGATGGAACACTGAAGCTTTCTTT.

The chain links TRBV19 to TRBJ1-5; weak D call: TRBD1 (5 bases). In germline, CDR1 is LNHDA, CDR2 SQIVND (reference sequence). The CDR3 is 15 residues long. V lost 2 bases and J lost 6, with 14 bases in between. The CDR3 DNA sequence: TGTGCCAGTAGTATAAAAAAGGGGTTTGGTCAGCCCCAGCATTTT. Its translation: CASSIKKGFGQPQHF.

This sequence joins TRBV11-2 and TRBJ1-1; the match to TRBD1 covers 12 bases. The J segment lost 8 bases and the V segment lost 5 bases, leaving 6 bases of the junction unmatched. This CDR3 has 14 residues. The germline CDR1 and CDR2 sequences are SGHAT and FQNNGV. The CDR3 region is CASSHRGTGGEAFF. CDR3 DNA: TGTGCCAGCAGCCACAGAGGGACAGGGGGCGAAGCTTTCTTT.

The chain is built from TRBV6-6 and TRBJ2-7, with D perhaps matching TRBD1 or TRBD2 (5 bases each). The CDR3 has 16 residues. Trimming removed 2 bases from V and 5 bases from J, with 19 bases in between. The germline gives CDR1 MNHNY, CDR2 SVGAGI (reference sequence). CDR3 loop: CASSYPLSNGANEQYF. CDR3 bases: TGTGCCAGCAGTTACCCACTCTCGAACGGGGCCAACGAGCAGTACTTC.

This clone was found once. This clone may be a read error of a much larger clone one base away. The chain couples TRBV28 to TRBJ2-4, with TRBD1 matching 9 bases. The germline V gene encodes CDR1 MDHEN and CDR2 SYDVKM. With V trimmed by 6 bases and J by 1 base, 4 bases remained unmatched. The CDR3 is 15 amino acids. CDR3 nucleotides: TGTGCCAGCAGCATACAGGGGGCTGCCAAAAACATTCAGTACTTC. Translated, it gives CASSIQGAAKNIQYF.